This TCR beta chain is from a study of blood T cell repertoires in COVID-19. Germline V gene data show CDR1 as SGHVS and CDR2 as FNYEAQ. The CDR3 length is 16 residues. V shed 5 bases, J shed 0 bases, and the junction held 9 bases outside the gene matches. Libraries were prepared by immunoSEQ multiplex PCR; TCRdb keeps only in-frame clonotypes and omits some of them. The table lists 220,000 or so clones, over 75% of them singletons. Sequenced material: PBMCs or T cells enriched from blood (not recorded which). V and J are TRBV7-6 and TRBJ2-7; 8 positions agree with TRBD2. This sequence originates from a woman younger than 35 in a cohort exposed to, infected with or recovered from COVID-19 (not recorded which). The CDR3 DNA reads TGTGCCAGCAGCCCCCCGGGCGCGGGGGGCTCCTACGAGCAGTACTTC. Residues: CASSPPGAGGSYEQYF. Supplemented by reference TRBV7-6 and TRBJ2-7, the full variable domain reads GAGVSQSPRYKVTKRGQDVALRCDPISGHVSLYWYRQALGQGPEFLTYFNYEAQQDKSGLPNDRFSAERPEGSISTLTIQRTEQRDSAMYRCASSPPGAGGSYEQYFGPGTRLTVT.